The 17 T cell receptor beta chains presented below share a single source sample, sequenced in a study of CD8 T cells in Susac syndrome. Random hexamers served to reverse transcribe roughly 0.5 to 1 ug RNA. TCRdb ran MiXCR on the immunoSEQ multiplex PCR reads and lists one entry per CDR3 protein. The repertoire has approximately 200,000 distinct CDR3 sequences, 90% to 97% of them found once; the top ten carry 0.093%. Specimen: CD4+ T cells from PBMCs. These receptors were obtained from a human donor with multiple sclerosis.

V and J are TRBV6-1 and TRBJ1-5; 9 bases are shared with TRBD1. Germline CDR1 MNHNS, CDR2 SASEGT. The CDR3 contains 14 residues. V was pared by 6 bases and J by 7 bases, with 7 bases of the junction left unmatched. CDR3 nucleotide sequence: TGTGCCAGCAGGGAACAGGGGGCAAGGCAGCCCCAGCATTTT. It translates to CASREQGARQPQHF.

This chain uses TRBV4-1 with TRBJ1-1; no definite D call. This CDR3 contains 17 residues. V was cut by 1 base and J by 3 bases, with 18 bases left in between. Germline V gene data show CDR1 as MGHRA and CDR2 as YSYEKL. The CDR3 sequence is CASSQVGWRSEDTEAFF. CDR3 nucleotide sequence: TGCGCCAGCAGCCAAGTCGGATGGAGGTCCGAGGACACTGAAGCTTTCTTT.

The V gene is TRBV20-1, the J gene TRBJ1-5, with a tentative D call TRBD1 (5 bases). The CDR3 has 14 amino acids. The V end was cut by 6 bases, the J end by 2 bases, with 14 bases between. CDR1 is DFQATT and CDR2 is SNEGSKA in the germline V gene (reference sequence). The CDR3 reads CSATPGRGNQPQHF. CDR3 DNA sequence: TGCAGTGCGACCCCAGGCAGGGGCAATCAGCCCCAGCATTTT.

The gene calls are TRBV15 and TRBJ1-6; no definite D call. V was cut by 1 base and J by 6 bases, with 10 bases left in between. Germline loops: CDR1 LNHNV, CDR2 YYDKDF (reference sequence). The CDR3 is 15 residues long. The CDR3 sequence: CATSRVRQLNSPLHF. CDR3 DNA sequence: TGTGCCACCAGCAGAGTGCGGCAGCTTAATTCACCCCTCCACTTT. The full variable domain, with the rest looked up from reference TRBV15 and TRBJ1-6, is DAMVIQNPRYQVTQFGKPVTLSCSQTLNHNVMYWYQQKSSQAPKLLFHYYDKDFNNEADTPDNFQSRRPNTSFCFLDIRSPGLGDTAMYLCATSRVRQLNSPLHFGNGTRLTVT.

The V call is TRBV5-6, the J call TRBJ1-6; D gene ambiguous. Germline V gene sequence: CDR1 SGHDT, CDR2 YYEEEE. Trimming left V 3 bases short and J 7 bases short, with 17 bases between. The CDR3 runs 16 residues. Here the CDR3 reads CASSSLGGGNNSPLHF. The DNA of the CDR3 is TGTGCCAGCAGCTCCCTCGGTGGAGGGAACAATTCACCCCTCCACTTT.

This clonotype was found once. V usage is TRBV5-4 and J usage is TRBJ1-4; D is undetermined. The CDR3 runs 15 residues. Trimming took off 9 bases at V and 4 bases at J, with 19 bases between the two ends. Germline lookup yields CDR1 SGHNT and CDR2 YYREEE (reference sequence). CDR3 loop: CATWNTGAVNEKLFF. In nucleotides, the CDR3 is TGTGCCACTTGGAATACGGGAGCCGTTAATGAAAAACTGTTTTTT.

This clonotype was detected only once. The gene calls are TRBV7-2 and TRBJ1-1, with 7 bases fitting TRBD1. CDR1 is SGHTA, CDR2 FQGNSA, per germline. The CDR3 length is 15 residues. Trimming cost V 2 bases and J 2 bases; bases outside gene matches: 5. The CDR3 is CASSLLGTANTEAFF. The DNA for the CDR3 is TGTGCCAGCAGCTTATTAGGGACAGCCAACACTGAAGCTTTCTTT.

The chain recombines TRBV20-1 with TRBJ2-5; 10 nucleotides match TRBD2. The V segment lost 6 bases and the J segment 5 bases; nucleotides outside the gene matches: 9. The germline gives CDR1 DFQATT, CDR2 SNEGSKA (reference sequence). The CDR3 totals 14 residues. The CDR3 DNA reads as TGCAGTGCCGCCCCCCTAGCGGGGGTCGAGACCCAGTACTTC. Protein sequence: CSAAPLAGVETQYF.

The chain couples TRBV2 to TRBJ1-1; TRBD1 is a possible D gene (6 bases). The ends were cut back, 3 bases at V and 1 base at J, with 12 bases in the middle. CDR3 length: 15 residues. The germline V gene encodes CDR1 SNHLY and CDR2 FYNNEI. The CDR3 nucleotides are TGTGCCAGCAGTGATCAGGGGCTGGCGAACACTGAAGCTTTCTTT. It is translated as CASSDQGLANTEAFF.

CDR3 nucleotide sequence: TGTGCCAGCAGCTACGGGACCGCCCCTAGCACAGATACGCAGTATTTT. Amino acids: CASSYGTAPSTDTQYF. The rearrangement joins TRBV7-3 to TRBJ2-3, with D perhaps assigned TRBD1 or TRBD2 (5 bases each). Deletions cut 4 bases from V and 0 bases from J, with 14 bases between. The CDR3 covers 16 residues. Germline CDR1 is SGHTA and CDR2 is FQGTGA.

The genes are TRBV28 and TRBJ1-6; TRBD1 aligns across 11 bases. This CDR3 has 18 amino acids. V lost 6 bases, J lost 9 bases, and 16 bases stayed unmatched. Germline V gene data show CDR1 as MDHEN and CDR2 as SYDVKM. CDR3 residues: CASRDGQGARIRGSPLHF. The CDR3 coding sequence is TGTGCCAGCAGGGATGGACAGGGGGCTAGGATCCGGGGTTCACCCCTCCACTTT.

CDR3 DNA: TGTGCCACCAGTGATTGGTGGGGTCTCCAGTTCTTC. Its protein is CATSDWWGLQFF. The chain combines TRBV24-1 with TRBJ2-1; D is unclear. The CDR3 extends over 12 amino acids. The ends were cut back, 2 bases at V and 13 bases at J, with 11 bases in the middle. Germline V gene data show CDR1 as KGHDR and CDR2 as SFDVKD.

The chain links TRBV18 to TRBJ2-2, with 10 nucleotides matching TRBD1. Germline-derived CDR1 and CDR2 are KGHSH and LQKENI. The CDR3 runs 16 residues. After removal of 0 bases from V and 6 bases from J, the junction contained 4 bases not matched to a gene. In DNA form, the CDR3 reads TGTGCCAGCTCACCACCGGGACAGGGGCCCGCCGGGGAGCTGTTTTTT. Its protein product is CASSPPGQGPAGELFF. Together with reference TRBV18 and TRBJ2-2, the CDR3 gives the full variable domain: NAGVMQNPRHLVRRRGQEARLRCSPMKGHSHVYWYRQLPEEGLKFMVYLQKENIIDESGMPKERFSAEFPKEGPSILRIQQVVRGDSAAYFCASSPPGQGPAGELFFGEGSRLTVL.

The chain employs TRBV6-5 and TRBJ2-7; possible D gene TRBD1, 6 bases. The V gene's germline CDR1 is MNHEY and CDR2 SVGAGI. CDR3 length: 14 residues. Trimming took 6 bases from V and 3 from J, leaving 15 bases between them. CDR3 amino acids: CASSRGGSDYEQYF. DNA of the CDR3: TGTGCCAGCAGCCGAGGGGGATCAGACTACGAGCAGTACTTC.

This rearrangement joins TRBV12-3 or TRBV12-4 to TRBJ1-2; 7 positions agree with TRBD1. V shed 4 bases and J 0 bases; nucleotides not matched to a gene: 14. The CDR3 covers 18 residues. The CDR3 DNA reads TGTGCCAGCAGTTCCTACAGGGGTCGCCGTCAAGCTAACTATGGCTACACCTTC. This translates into CASSSYRGRRQANYGYTF.

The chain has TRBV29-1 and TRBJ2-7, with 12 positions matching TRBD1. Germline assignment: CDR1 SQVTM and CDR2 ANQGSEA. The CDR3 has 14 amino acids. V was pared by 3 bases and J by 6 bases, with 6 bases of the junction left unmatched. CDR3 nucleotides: TGCAGCGTTGACCTGGGACAGGGGGCGGGCGAGCAGTACTTC. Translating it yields CSVDLGQGAGEQYF.

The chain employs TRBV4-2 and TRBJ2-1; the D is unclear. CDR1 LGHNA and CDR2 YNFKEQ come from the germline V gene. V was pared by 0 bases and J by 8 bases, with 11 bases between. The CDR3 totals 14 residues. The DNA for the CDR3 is TGTGCCAGCAGCCAAGAATGGTCCAGCGATGAGCAGTTCTTC. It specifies CASSQEWSSDEQFF.